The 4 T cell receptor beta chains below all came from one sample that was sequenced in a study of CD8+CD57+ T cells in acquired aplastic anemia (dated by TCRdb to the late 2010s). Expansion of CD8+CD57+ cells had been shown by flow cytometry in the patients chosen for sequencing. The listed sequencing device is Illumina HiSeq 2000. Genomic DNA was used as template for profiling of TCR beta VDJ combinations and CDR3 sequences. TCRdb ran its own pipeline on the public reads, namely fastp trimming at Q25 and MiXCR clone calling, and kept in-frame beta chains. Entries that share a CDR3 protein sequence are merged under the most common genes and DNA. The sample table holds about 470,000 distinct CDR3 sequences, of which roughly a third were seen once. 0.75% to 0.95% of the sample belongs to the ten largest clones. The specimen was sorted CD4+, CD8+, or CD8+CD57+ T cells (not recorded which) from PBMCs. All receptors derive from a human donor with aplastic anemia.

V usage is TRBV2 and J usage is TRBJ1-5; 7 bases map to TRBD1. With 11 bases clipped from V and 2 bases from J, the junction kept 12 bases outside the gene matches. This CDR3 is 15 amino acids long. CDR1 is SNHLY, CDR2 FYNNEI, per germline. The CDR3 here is CAWSSGGRRNQPQHF. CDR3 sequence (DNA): TGTGCCTGGAGTTCAGGGGGTCGGCGCAATCAGCCCCAGCATTTT. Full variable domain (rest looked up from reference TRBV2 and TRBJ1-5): EPEVTQTPSHQVTQMGQEVILRCVPISNHLYFYWYRQILGQKVEFLVSFYNNEISEKSEIFDDQFSVERPDGSNFTLKIRSTKLEDSAMYFCAWSSGGRRNQPQHFGDGTRLSIL.

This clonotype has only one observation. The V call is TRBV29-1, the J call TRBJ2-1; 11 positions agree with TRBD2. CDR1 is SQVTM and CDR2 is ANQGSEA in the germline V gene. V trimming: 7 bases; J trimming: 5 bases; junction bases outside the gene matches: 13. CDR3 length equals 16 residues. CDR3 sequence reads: CSATTLAGGTNNEQFF. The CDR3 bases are TGCAGCGCCACAACCTTAGCGGGGGGGACCAACAATGAGCAGTTCTTC.

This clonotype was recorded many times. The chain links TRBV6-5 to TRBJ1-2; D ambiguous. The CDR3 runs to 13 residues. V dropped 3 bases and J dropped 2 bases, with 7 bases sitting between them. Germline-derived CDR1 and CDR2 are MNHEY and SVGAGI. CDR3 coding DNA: TGTGCCAGCAGTTATGCAGCAAACTATGGCTACACCTTC. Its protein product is CASSYAANYGYTF.

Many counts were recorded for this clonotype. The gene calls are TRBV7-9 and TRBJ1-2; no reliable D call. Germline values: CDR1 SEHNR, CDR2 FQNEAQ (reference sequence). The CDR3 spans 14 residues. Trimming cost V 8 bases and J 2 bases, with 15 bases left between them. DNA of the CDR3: TGTGCCAGCGCCATGGTCGGGTCAAACTATGGCTACACCTTC. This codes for CASAMVGSNYGYTF. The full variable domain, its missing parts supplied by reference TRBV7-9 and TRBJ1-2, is DTGVSQNPRHKITKRGQNVTFRCDPISEHNRLYWYRQTLGQGPEFLTYFQNEAQLEKSRLLSDRFSAERPKGSFSTLEIQRTEQGDSAMYLCASAMVGSNYGYTFGSGTRLTVV.